Shown below are 32 T cell receptor beta chains from a single sample sequenced in a study of T cell responses to AZD1222 COVID-19 vaccine. Sequencing was performed with immunoSEQ multiplex PCR; in TCRdb, only in-frame clones are kept and a portion is missing. The sample consists of some 130,000 clones, approximately 94% of them appearing once. Source: peripheral blood, taken on day 0 of AZD1222 vaccination. Receptor source: an adult in good health.

This chain links TRBV27 with TRBJ1-1, with a possible D match to TRBD1 (5 bases). Germline CDR1 and CDR2: MNHEY and SMNVEV (reference sequence). The CDR3 extends over 13 amino acids. The V end was cut by 6 bases, the J end by 4 bases, with 12 bases between. The CDR3 spells CASSAGRGTEAFF. The CDR3 DNA sequence: TGTGCCAGCAGCGCAGGGCGGGGCACTGAAGCTTTCTTT.

This chain joins TRBV2 and TRBJ2-1, with TRBD1 matching over 7 bases. The germline gives CDR1 SNHLY, CDR2 FYNNEI. V trimming: 7 bases; J trimming: 6 bases; junction bases outside the gene matches: 3. The CDR3 contains 12 residues. In nucleotides, the CDR3 is TGTGCCAGCAAGGGGACAGTCAATGAGCAGTTCTTC. Translated, it gives CASKGTVNEQFF.

The V gene is TRBV6-2 or TRBV6-3, the J gene TRBJ1-1; D unresolved. Germline loops: CDR1 MNHEY, CDR2 SVGEGT. This CDR3 spans 14 amino acids. The germline V and J ends were trimmed by 0 bases and 3 bases, with 8 bases remaining between them. CDR3 sequence: CASSYSGGDTEAFF. Here the CDR3 DNA reads TGTGCCAGCAGTTACTCAGGTGGCGACACTGAAGCTTTCTTT.

V usage is TRBV11-2 and J usage is TRBJ2-1, with D unclear. The CDR3 contains 15 residues. Germline-derived CDR1 and CDR2 are SGHAT and FQNNGV. The V end lost 4 bases, the J end lost 1 base, and 11 bases lay between the germline ends. The DNA for the CDR3 is TGTGCCAGCAGCTATCCGGGCCGTTCCTACAATGAGCAGTTCTTC. Amino acid sequence: CASSYPGRSYNEQFF.

This chain links TRBV7-2 with TRBJ2-1; no firm D call. CDR3 length: 14 residues. Germline loops: CDR1 SGHTA, CDR2 FQGNSA. Trimming removed 1 base from V and 3 bases from J, with 7 bases in between. CDR3 in DNA: TGTGCCAGCAGCTTAGTTCTGAGCTACAATGAGCAGTTCTTC. Translation: CASSLVLSYNEQFF.

The CDR3 here is CASSPRTASPNSPLHF. The DNA of the CDR3 is TGTGCCAGCAGCCCAAGGACAGCCTCACCTAATTCACCCCTCCACTTT. This rearrangement joins TRBV5-6 to TRBJ1-6; weak D call: TRBD1 (6 bases). Germline CDR1 SGHDT, CDR2 YYEEEE. The CDR3 is 16 residues long. V lost 4 bases, J lost 6 bases, and 17 bases lay in between.

The sample holds one count of this clone. The V call is TRBV6-7, the J call TRBJ2-7, with D possibly TRBD1 on 6 matching bases. TRBV6-7 belongs to the ORF category, with a function that is uncertain. Trimming removed 0 bases from V and 0 bases from J, with 15 bases in between. CDR3 size: 17 residues. The CDR3 protein is CASSYSGEGTCSYEQYF. The CDR3 bases are TGTGCCAGCAGTTACTCCGGCGAAGGGACATGCTCCTACGAGCAGTACTTC.

This clone was picked up one time. V is TRBV6-1 and J is TRBJ1-5; D remains unclear. Germline assignment: CDR1 MNHNS and CDR2 SASEGT. The V end was cut by 2 bases, the J end by 6 bases, with 5 bases between. The CDR3 extends over 12 amino acids. CDR3 nucleotides: TGTGCCAGCAGTGAAATAACTCAGCCCCAGCATTTT. Its protein is CASSEITQPQHF.

The sample holds a few counts of this clone. The J gene is TRBJ2-5, the V gene TRBV7-9; 8 positions agree with TRBD2. Germline CDR1 reads SEHNR; CDR2 reads FQNEAQ (reference sequence). Trimming cost V 5 bases and J 5 bases; bases outside gene matches: 7. This CDR3 region has 14 residues. The CDR3 loop reads CASSPPGRGETQYF. In nucleotides, the CDR3 is TGTGCCAGCAGCCCACCCGGGAGGGGGGAGACCCAGTACTTC.

This chain links TRBV19 with TRBJ1-5; the D gene is possibly TRBD1 (6 bases). Trimming pared 7 bases from V and 0 bases from J, leaving 13 bases between. Per the germline V gene, CDR1 is LNHDA and CDR2 is SQIVND (reference sequence). The CDR3 length is 15 residues. The CDR3 protein is CASNGGGNSNQPQHF. For the CDR3, the DNA is TGTGCCAGTAATGGGGGGGGCAATAGCAATCAGCCCCAGCATTTT.

The chain has TRBV28 and TRBJ2-2, with 12 bases identical to TRBD1. Germline trimming cut 6 bases from V and 7 bases from J; bases unmatched to any gene: 9. Germline V gives CDR1 MDHEN, CDR2 SYDVKM. The CDR3 extends over 16 amino acids. The CDR3: CASSQGTGGFVGELFF. Here the CDR3 DNA reads TGTGCCAGCAGCCAGGGGACAGGGGGCTTTGTCGGGGAGCTGTTTTTT.

Turning to this clone: Sequence at one end of the junction differs from germline and may be a read error. The CDR3 bases are TGTGCCATCAGTGTAACCGGGACTAGCGGGAGGAACGCCGGGGAGCTGTTTTTT. Encoded protein: CAISVTGTSGRNAGELFF. The rearrangement uses TRBV10-3 and TRBJ2-2, with 15 bases matching TRBD2. The CDR3 has 18 amino acids. Germline lookup yields CDR1 ENHRY and CDR2 SYGVKD.

The rearrangement joins TRBV4-2 to TRBJ1-6; TRBD1 aligns across 8 bases. With 1 base clipped from V and 1 base from J, the junction kept 3 bases outside the gene matches. Germline CDR1 reads LGHNA; CDR2 reads YNFKEQ. CDR3 length: 17 amino acids. CDR3 in amino acids: CASSQGTGSSYNSPLHF. The CDR3 bases are TGTGCCAGCAGCCAAGGGACAGGGAGTTCCTATAATTCACCCCTCCACTTT.

The V gene is TRBV4-3, the J gene TRBJ2-5, with D possibly matching TRBD1 (7 bases). V was clipped by 1 base and J by 5 bases, with 14 bases between them. Germline CDR1 and CDR2: LGHNA and YSLEER. The CDR3 spans 15 residues. The CDR3: CASSQGLQGRETQYF. The CDR3 DNA is TGCGCCAGCAGCCAAGGCCTACAGGGGAGGGAGACCCAGTACTTC.

The rearrangement uses TRBV5-4 and TRBJ2-1, with 9 bases lining up with TRBD2. Germline loops: CDR1 SGHNT, CDR2 YYREEE (reference sequence). With V trimmed by 0 bases and J by 7 bases, 5 bases remained unmatched. The CDR3 totals 15 residues. The CDR3 protein is CASSLGAGGGNEQFF. For the CDR3, the DNA is TGTGCCAGCAGCTTGGGAGCGGGAGGTGGTAATGAGCAGTTCTTC.

The chain employs TRBV29-1 and TRBJ1-1; D gene unclear. The ends were cut back, 3 bases at V and 5 bases at J, with 7 bases in the middle. Germline V gene sequence: CDR1 SQVTM, CDR2 ANQGSEA. The CDR3 loop spans 11 amino acids. CDR3 sequence: CSVDMGTEAFF. CDR3 nucleotide sequence: TGCAGCGTTGATATGGGGACTGAAGCTTTCTTT. The entire variable domain, with the rest obtained from reference TRBV29-1 and TRBJ1-1, is as follows: SAVISQKPSRDICQRGTSLTIQCQVDSQVTMMFWYRQQPGQSLTLIATANQGSEATYESGFVIDKFPISRPNLTFSTLTVSNMSPEDSSIYLCSVDMGTEAFFGQGTRLTVV.

The chain combines TRBV11-2 with TRBJ1-6; D gene ambiguous. V was clipped by 0 bases and J by 13 bases, with 10 bases between them. The CDR3 has 13 residues. Germline V gene sequence: CDR1 SGHAT, CDR2 FQNNGV. CDR3 bases: TGTGCCAGCAGCTTAGATCGGGAGGCGCCCCTCCACTTT. Its translation: CASSLDREAPLHF.

This chain connects TRBV6-5 to TRBJ1-1; D is undetermined. CDR3 length: 13 residues. From germline, CDR1 is MNHEY and CDR2 SVGAGI. Trimming pared 7 bases from V and 0 bases from J, leaving 9 bases between. The CDR3 loop is CASTTAMNTEAFF. Here the CDR3 DNA reads TGTGCCAGCACAACAGCTATGAACACTGAAGCTTTCTTT.

The chain links TRBV28 to TRBJ1-1; TRBD1 might be the D (5 bases). The germline CDR1 and CDR2 sequences are MDHEN and SYDVKM. The V end was cut by 10 bases, the J end by 3 bases, with 12 bases between. The CDR3 contains 12 residues. The CDR3 sequence: CATRRGYTEAFF. DNA of the CDR3: TGTGCCACCCGCCGGGGGTACACTGAAGCTTTCTTT. Full variable domain (remainder filled in from reference TRBV28 and TRBJ1-1): DVKVTQSSRYLVKRTGEKVFLECVQDMDHENMFWYRQDPGLGLRLIYFSYDVKMKEKGDIPEGYSVSREKKERFSLILESASTNQTSMYLCATRRGYTEAFFGQGTRLTVV.

This chain joins TRBV3-1 (or the pseudogene TRBV3-2) and TRBJ1-2; no clear D gene. V was pared by 4 bases and J by 4 bases, with 10 bases between. The CDR3 is 13 residues long. Germline V lookup: CDR1 LGHDT, CDR2 YNNKEL (reference sequence). The CDR3 coding sequence is TGTGCCAGCAGCCCCGGACGGCGCTATGGCTACACCTTC. It codes for CASSPGRRYGYTF.

The chain uses TRBV5-1 and TRBJ1-1; D not resolved. V was pared by 4 bases and J by 1 base, with 11 bases between. Germline loops: CDR1 SGHRS, CDR2 YFSETQ. The CDR3 spans 14 residues. This CDR3 is CASSPELRNTEAFF. CDR3 sequence (DNA): TGCGCCAGCAGCCCCGAGTTGCGGAACACTGAAGCTTTCTTT.

The chain employs TRBV9 and TRBJ2-1; D is unclear. V was clipped by 0 bases and J by 7 bases, with 5 bases between them. CDR1 is SGDLS and CDR2 is YYNGEE in the germline V gene. The CDR3 is 12 residues long. CDR3 residues: CASSVDGNEQFF. The CDR3 bases are TGTGCCAGCAGCGTAGATGGGAATGAGCAGTTCTTC. Complete variable domain (other parts from reference TRBV9 and TRBJ2-1): DSGVTQTPKHLITATGQRVTLRCSPRSGDLSVYWYQQSLDQGLQFLIQYYNGEERAKGNILERFSAQQFPDLHSELNLSSLELGDSALYFCASSVDGNEQFFGPGTRLTVL.

The chain links TRBV18 to TRBJ1-5, with D uncertain. V was pared by 1 base and J by 2 bases, with 3 bases between. This CDR3 has 13 amino acids. CDR1 and CDR2 from the germline V gene are KGHSH and LQKENI. CDR3 in amino acids: CASSPQGNQPQHF. The CDR3 nucleotides read TGTGCCAGCTCACCACAGGGCAATCAGCCCCAGCATTTT.

The genes are TRBV28 and TRBJ1-2, with 9 positions matching TRBD1. The CDR3 consists of 16 residues. V lost 5 bases to trimming and J lost 4 bases; unmatched junction nucleotides: 11. Germline-derived CDR1 and CDR2 are MDHEN and SYDVKM. The CDR3 sequence: CASSENPGQGGYGYTF. CDR3 DNA: TGTGCCAGCAGTGAAAACCCGGGACAGGGAGGCTATGGCTACACCTTC.

The J gene is TRBJ2-1, the V gene TRBV11-2; 13 bases fit TRBD2. The junction had 13 bases not matched to a gene; V was cut back by 4 bases and J by 7 bases. CDR3 length: 18 amino acids. Germline assignment: CDR1 SGHAT and CDR2 FQNNGV. The CDR3: CASSSVYTTSGRANEQFF. The CDR3 DNA reads TGTGCCAGCAGCTCCGTCTACACAACTAGCGGGAGGGCGAATGAGCAGTTCTTC.

The chain uses TRBV19 and TRBJ2-1, with D perhaps TRBD2 (6 bases). The CDR3 is 15 amino acids. Germline lookup yields CDR1 LNHDA and CDR2 SQIVND (reference sequence). V lost 3 bases, J lost 4 bases, and 13 bases lay in between. CDR3 in amino acids: CASSIRLVSYNEQFF. CDR3 sequence (DNA): TGTGCCAGTAGTATTCGACTAGTTTCGTACAATGAGCAGTTCTTC.

The chain recombines TRBV10-3 with TRBJ1-1; TRBD1 matches at 12 bases. The V gene end was trimmed by 10 bases and the J gene end by 5 bases; junction bases not matched to a gene: 8. CDR1 and CDR2 from the germline V gene are ENHRY and SYGVKD. The CDR3 extends over 14 amino acids. This CDR3 is CATRDRGLGTEAFF. The CDR3 bases are TGTGCCACGAGGGACAGGGGGCTGGGTACTGAAGCTTTCTTT.

The rearrangement links TRBV30 to TRBJ2-1; 14 nucleotides agree with TRBD2. V lost 1 base and J lost 4; bases outside the gene matches: 6. There are 17 residues in the CDR3. Looked up from germline, CDR1 is GTSNPN and CDR2 is SVGIG (reference sequence). As DNA, the CDR3 is TGTGCCTGGAGTGGGGGGACTAGCGGGAGTCCTTACAATGAGCAGTTCTTC. Protein: CAWSGGTSGSPYNEQFF. Full variable domain (remainder filled in from reference TRBV30 and TRBJ2-1): SQTIHQWPATLVQPVGSPLSLECTVEGTSNPNLYWYRQAAGRGLQLLFYSVGIGQISSEVPQNLSASRPQDRQFILSSKKLLLSDSGFYLCAWSGGTSGSPYNEQFFGPGTRLTVL.

The chain links TRBV28 to TRBJ2-7, with 7 bases matching TRBD2. The V segment lost 6 bases and the J segment 5 bases; nucleotides outside the gene matches: 7. CDR3 size: 13 residues. Looked up from germline, CDR1 is MDHEN and CDR2 is SYDVKM. The CDR3 coding sequence is TGTGCCAGCAGCCGGGCGGGGGTCAACGAGCAGTACTTC. Its protein product is CASSRAGVNEQYF.

The CDR3 sequence is CASSVGNTDTQYF. The DNA of the CDR3 is TGTGCCAGCAGCGTCGGGAACACAGATACGCAGTATTTT. The chain links TRBV9 to TRBJ2-3, with a weak D call TRBD2 (5 bases). CDR3 length equals 13 residues. Trimming left V 2 bases short and J 2 bases short, with 6 bases between. Germline V gene sequence: CDR1 SGDLS, CDR2 YYNGEE.

In its sample, this clone was seen once. The rearrangement uses TRBV18 and TRBJ1-2; D is unresolved. The CDR3 is made up of 13 amino acids. V was trimmed by 2 bases and J by 8 bases, leaving 12 bases between them. Per germline, CDR1 KGHSH and CDR2 LQKENI. CDR3 DNA sequence: TGTGCCAGCTCACCATTAACCGGCGGGGGCTACACCTTC. Translation gives CASSPLTGGGYTF. The variable domain in full, with the rest retrieved from reference TRBV18 and TRBJ1-2, is NAGVMQNPRHLVRRRGQEARLRCSPMKGHSHVYWYRQLPEEGLKFMVYLQKENIIDESGMPKERFSAEFPKEGPSILRIQQVVRGDSAAYFCASSPLTGGGYTFGSGTRLTVV.

The chain carries TRBV18 and TRBJ1-1; D ambiguous. V shed 3 bases and J shed 0 bases, with 11 bases lying between them. CDR1 and CDR2 (germline): KGHSH, LQKENI. The CDR3 is 15 residues long. Here the CDR3 reads CASSPSSSLNTEAFF. The CDR3 DNA reads as TGTGCCAGCTCACCGTCGTCCTCCTTGAACACTGAAGCTTTCTTT.